This T cell receptor beta chain was recovered during a study of shared T cell receptors in the human thymus. Some clones are missing from TCRdb's copy, which holds only in-frame ones; the method was immunoSEQ multiplex PCR. The sample yields about 730,000 clones, 70% to 90% seen once. This CDR3 contains 15 residues. With 2 bases removed from V and 4 bases from J, the gap between germline ends came to 14 bases. Germline V gives CDR1 MGHRA, CDR2 YSYEKL. This clone was recorded a few times. This same sample was also taken into another study, of human thymus T cells. That work states: Having surgery to correct congenital heart defects, healthy Finnish infants acted as the donors. Thymic samples were excised during corrective heart operations. Thymic and blood repertoires appeared to show biased V and J gene usage. Unrelated individuals had highly overlapping thymic repertoires, as reported in related research.

The sequence was collected from a girl under two years old with a congenital heart defect. The specimen sequenced was thymocytes. V and J are TRBV4-1 and TRBJ1-1; tentative D call: TRBD1 (5 bases). The DNA for the CDR3 is TGCGCCAGCAGCCAACAGGAAGACAGAAGCACTGAAGCTTTCTTT. Its translation: CASSQQEDRSTEAFF.